This T cell receptor beta chain was sequenced during a study of control samples from healthy donors and cancer patients. Generated by immunoSEQ multiplex PCR, the TCRdb table keeps only in-frame clones and is missing some. The sample yields about 220,000 clones, roughly 94% seen once. The germline CDR1 and CDR2 sequences are SGHRS and YFSETQ. The CDR3 is 19 amino acids. Germline trimming cut 3 bases from V and 0 bases from J; bases unmatched to any gene: 14. V is TRBV5-1 and J is TRBJ1-3; TRBD1 matches at 8 bases. The clonotype comes from a man aged 50 to 60 in good health. Sequencing was performed on blood. For the CDR3, the DNA is TGCGCCAGCAGCTCCCGGGACAGGAGGGTTGGGAGCTCTGGAAACACCATATATTTT. Amino acid sequence: CASSSRDRRVGSSGNTIYF.